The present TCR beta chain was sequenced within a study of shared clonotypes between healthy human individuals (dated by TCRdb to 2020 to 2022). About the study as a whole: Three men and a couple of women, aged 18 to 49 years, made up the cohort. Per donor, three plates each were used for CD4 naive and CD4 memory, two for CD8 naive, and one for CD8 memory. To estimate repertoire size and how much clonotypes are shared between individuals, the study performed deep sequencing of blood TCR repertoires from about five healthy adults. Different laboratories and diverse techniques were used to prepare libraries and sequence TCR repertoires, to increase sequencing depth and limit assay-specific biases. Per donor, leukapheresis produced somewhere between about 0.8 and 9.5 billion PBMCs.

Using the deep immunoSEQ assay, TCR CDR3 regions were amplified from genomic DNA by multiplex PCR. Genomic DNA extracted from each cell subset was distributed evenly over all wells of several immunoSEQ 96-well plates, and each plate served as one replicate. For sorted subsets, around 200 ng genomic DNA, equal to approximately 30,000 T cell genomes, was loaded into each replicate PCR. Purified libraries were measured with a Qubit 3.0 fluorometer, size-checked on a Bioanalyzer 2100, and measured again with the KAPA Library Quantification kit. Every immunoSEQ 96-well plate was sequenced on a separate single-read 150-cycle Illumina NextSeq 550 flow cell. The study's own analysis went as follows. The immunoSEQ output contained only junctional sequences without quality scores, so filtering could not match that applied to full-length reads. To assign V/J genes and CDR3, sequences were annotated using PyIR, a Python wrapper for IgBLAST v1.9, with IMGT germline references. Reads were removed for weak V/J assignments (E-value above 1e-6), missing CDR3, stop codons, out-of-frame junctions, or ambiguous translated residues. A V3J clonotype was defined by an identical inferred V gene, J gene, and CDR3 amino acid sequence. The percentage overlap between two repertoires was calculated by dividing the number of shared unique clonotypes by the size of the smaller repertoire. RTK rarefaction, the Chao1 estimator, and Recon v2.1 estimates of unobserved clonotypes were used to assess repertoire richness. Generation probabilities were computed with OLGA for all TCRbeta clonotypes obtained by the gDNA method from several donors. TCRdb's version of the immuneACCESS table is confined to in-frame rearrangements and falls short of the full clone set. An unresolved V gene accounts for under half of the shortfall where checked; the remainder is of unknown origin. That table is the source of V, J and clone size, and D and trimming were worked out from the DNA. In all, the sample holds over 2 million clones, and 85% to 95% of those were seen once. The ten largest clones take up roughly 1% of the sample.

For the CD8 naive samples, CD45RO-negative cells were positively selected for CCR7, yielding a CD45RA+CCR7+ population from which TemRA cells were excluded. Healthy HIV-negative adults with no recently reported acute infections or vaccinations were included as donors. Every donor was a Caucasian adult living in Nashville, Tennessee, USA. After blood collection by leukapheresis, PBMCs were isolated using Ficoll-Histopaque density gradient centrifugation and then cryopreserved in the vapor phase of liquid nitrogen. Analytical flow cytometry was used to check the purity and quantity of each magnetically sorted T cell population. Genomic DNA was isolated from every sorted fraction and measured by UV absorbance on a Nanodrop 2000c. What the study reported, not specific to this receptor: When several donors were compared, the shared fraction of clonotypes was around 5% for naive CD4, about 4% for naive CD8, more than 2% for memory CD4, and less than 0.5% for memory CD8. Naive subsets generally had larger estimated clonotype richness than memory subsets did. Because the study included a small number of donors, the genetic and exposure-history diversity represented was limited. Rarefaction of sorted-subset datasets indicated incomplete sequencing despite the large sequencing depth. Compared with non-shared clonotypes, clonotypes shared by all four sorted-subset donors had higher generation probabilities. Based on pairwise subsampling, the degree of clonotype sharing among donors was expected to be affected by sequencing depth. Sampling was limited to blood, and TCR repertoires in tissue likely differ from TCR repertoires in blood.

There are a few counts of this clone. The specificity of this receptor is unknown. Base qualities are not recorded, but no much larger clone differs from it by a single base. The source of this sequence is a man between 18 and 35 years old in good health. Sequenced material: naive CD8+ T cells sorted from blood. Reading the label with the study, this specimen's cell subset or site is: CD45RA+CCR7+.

The sequenced DNA is TGCAGTGCTAGACGAGACGGAGCCCAGCATTTT. It encodes CSARRDGAQHF. The rearrangement joined TRBV20-1 to TRBJ1-5, with the D gene not confidently named. From a lookup of the germline V gene (reference sequence), CDR1 and CDR2 are DFQATT and SNEGSKA. Trimming takes 2 bases from V and 11 bases from J, and the germline ends sit 10 bases apart. The CDR3 goes from the cysteine to the phenylalanine over 11 residues. The CDR3 DNA has 33 bases and is translated from base 1.